This TCR beta chain was sequenced in a study of blood T cell repertoires in COVID-19. The CDR3 has 13 amino acids. Germline V gives CDR1 SEHNR, CDR2 FQNEAQ (reference sequence). V was trimmed by 5 bases and J by 7 bases, leaving 14 bases between them. Data came from immunoSEQ multiplex PCR; TCRdb stores just in-frame clones and leaves some out. The table has about 250,000 clones, 70% to 90% seen once. Material for sequencing was peripheral blood. The J gene is TRBJ1-2, the V gene TRBV7-9, with D possibly matching TRBD1 (5 bases). This TCR was recovered from a man between 18 and 29 years old with active or convalescent COVID-19. The CDR3 here is CASSPSTDRGYTF. The CDR3 bases are TGTGCCAGCAGCCCGTCGACAGACCGTGGCTACACCTTC. The variable domain in full, completed from reference TRBV7-9 and TRBJ1-2, reads DTGVSQNPRHKITKRGQNVTFRCDPISEHNRLYWYRQTLGQGPEFLTYFQNEAQLEKSRLLSDRFSAERPKGSFSTLEIQRTEQGDSAMYLCASSPSTDRGYTFGSGTRLTVV.